This passage covers 32 T cell receptor beta chains from one sample sequenced in a study of T-cell memory formation after mild COVID-19. TCRdb called the 5' RACE reads again in MiXCR, with one record for every CDR3 protein. The sample consists of approximately 50,000 distinct CDR3 sequences, more than 10% of them appearing once. Specimen: PBMCs or a T cell subset sorted from them (not recorded which). The receptors originated from a man aged 18 to 29 who had mild COVID-19 (a few samples of this study predate the infection). Cell type and time point are not known.

This clonotype has a count of ten or more. The rearrangement links TRBV7-2 to TRBJ2-2; 8 bases agree with TRBD2. From germline, CDR1 is SGHTA and CDR2 FQGNSA. This CDR3 region has 15 residues. With V trimmed by 3 bases and J by 4 bases, 4 bases remained unmatched. DNA for the CDR3: TGTGCCAGCAGCTTCAGCGGGGGCGGCACCGGGGAGCTGTTTTTT. Its translation: CASSFSGGGTGELFF.

This clonotype was detected only a few times. The V gene is TRBV6-5, the J gene TRBJ1-5, with D uncertain. V gave up 4 bases and J gave up 4 bases, with 8 bases separating them. Germline-derived CDR1 and CDR2 are MNHEY and SVGAGI. This CDR3 comprises 13 residues. As DNA, the CDR3 is TGTGCCAGCAGTTGGGCGCTGAATCAGCCCCAGCATTTT. The encoded protein is CASSWALNQPQHF.

The chain employs TRBV27 and TRBJ2-7, with 10 bases that match TRBD2. From germline, CDR1 is MNHEY and CDR2 SMNVEV (reference sequence). V trimming: 6 bases; J trimming: 1 base; junction bases outside the gene matches: 3. The CDR3 consists of 14 residues. The CDR3 DNA reads as TGTGCCAGCAGGCTAGCGGGGGTGTCCTACGAGCAGTACTTC. Its translation is CASRLAGVSYEQYF.

This clonotype is medium-sized. The rearrangement uses TRBV5-4 and TRBJ2-2; D perhaps matches TRBD1 (6 bases). Trimming took 4 bases from V and 5 from J, leaving 12 bases between them. Germline CDR1 SGHNT, CDR2 YYREEE (reference sequence). This CDR3 comprises 14 residues. CDR3 DNA: TGTGCCAGCAGCCCAGGGGTGGCTACCGGGGAGCTGTTTTTT. This encodes CASSPGVATGELFF.

This clonotype appeared many times. The J gene is TRBJ2-3, the V gene TRBV7-2; D is ambiguous. Germline-derived CDR1 and CDR2 are SGHTA and FQGNSA. The CDR3 runs 14 residues. V lost 0 bases and J 6 bases, leaving 10 bases between the germline ends. In nucleotides, the CDR3 is TGTGCCAGCAGCTTAGCCACACCTAAGGATACGCAGTATTTT. Translation gives CASSLATPKDTQYF.

This clonotype was seen a few times. The chain combines TRBV7-2 with TRBJ1-2; D is unresolved. V was shortened by 0 bases and J by 4 bases, with 9 bases between the two germline ends. Looked up from germline, CDR1 is SGHTA and CDR2 is FQGNSA. The CDR3 spans 14 residues. This CDR3 reads CASSLAEEIYGYTF. The CDR3 DNA reads TGTGCCAGCAGCTTAGCGGAGGAAATCTATGGCTACACCTTC.

The chain is built from TRBV7-9 and TRBJ1-5, with TRBD1 matching 9 bases. Unmatched junction bases numbered 5, after V lost 4 bases and J lost 7 bases. This CDR3 has 14 amino acids. Germline V gives CDR1 SEHNR, CDR2 FQNEAQ (reference sequence). In DNA form, the CDR3 reads TGTGCCAGCAGCTCCTTGGGACAGGGCCAGCCCCAGCATTTT. Translation: CASSSLGQGQPQHF.

This clonotype was detected ten times or more. This chain connects TRBV6-5 to TRBJ2-6; perhaps TRBD1 as D (5 bases). Germline V lookup: CDR1 MNHEY, CDR2 SVGAGI. V was pared by 4 bases and J by 1 base, with 14 bases between. The CDR3 is made up of 17 amino acids. CDR3 residues: CASSFTPQGSGANVLTF. The CDR3, as DNA: TGTGCCAGCAGTTTCACCCCCCAGGGTTCTGGGGCCAACGTCCTGACTTTC.

This clonotype was observed a few times. This chain joins TRBV6-4 and TRBJ2-1, with 9 bases identical to TRBD2. Trimming cost V 0 bases and J 10 bases; bases outside gene matches: 7. The CDR3 has 15 amino acids. The germline CDR1 and CDR2 sequences are MRHNA and SNTAGT. The CDR3 loop reads CASSDSDSGGGEQFF. For the CDR3, the DNA is TGTGCCAGCAGTGACTCGGATAGCGGGGGTGGCGAGCAGTTCTTC.

This clonotype has more than one count but fewer than ten. CDR3 nucleotides: TGCGCCAGCAGCCTCGGGACTGGGAGCTCTGGGGCCAACGTCCTGACTTTC. Protein sequence: CASSLGTGSSGANVLTF. The chain couples TRBV4-3 to TRBJ2-6, with a weak D call TRBD2 (6 bases). With 4 bases removed from V and 0 bases from J, the gap between germline ends came to 13 bases. Germline V gives CDR1 LGHNA, CDR2 YSLEER. The CDR3 is 17 residues long.

The V call is TRBV2, the J call TRBJ2-1, with D maybe TRBD1 (6 bases). V lost 7 bases, J lost 15 bases, and 16 bases lay in between. CDR1 SNHLY and CDR2 FYNNEI come from the germline V gene. The CDR3 sequence is 11 residues long. In nucleotides, the CDR3 is TGTGCCAGCACGAGTGGGACACTTTTGTTCTTC. Encoded protein: CASTSGTLLFF.

The chain uses TRBV7-7 and TRBJ2-5; D might be TRBD1 (6 bases). Looked up from germline, CDR1 is SSHAT and CDR2 is FNYEAQ (reference sequence). Trimming took 5 bases from V and 5 from J, leaving 12 bases between them. This CDR3 is 13 amino acids long. In nucleotides, the CDR3 is TGTGCCAGCAGCCAACAGGGTCTTGAGACCCAGTACTTC. Its translation is CASSQQGLETQYF.

This clonotype was seen ten or more times. V and J are TRBV6-5 and TRBJ2-3, with 7 bases identical to TRBD2. Unmatched junction bases numbered 11, after V lost 3 bases and J lost 5 bases. Looked up from germline, CDR1 is MNHEY and CDR2 is SVGAGI. The CDR3 is 16 residues long. The DNA for the CDR3 is TGTGCCAGCAGTTATCAGGGTGGGAGGGGACGAGATACGCAGTATTTT. Translated: CASSYQGGRGRDTQYF.

This clonotype appeared many times. V is TRBV4-3 and J is TRBJ2-3, with D perhaps given as TRBD1 or TRBD2 (6 bases each). V lost 1 base, J lost 3 bases, and 20 bases lay in between. This CDR3 spans 18 amino acids. CDR1 LGHNA and CDR2 YSLEER come from the germline V gene. CDR3 coding DNA: TGCGCCAGCAGCCAAGCACGGGACCTACAAGGGGGGACAGATACGCAGTATTTT. Its protein is CASSQARDLQGGTDTQYF.

V usage is TRBV4-1 and J usage is TRBJ2-1, with D tentatively TRBD2 (5 bases). The CDR3 is made up of 14 amino acids. Germline CDR1 MGHRA, CDR2 YSYEKL. Trimming took off 1 base at V and 9 bases at J, with 13 bases between the two ends. The CDR3 region has the DNA TGCGCCAGCAGCCAAGGTTCAGGCCGGGGTGAGCAGTTCTTC. Amino acids: CASSQGSGRGEQFF.

There are a few counts of this clonotype. The chain recombines TRBV7-9 with TRBJ2-3; TRBD1 agrees at 8 bases. Germline CDR1 and CDR2: SEHNR and FQNEAQ (reference sequence). This CDR3 spans 15 amino acids. V shed 4 bases and J 1 base; nucleotides not matched to a gene: 4. CDR3 sequence: CASSSDRAGTDTQYF. Written as DNA, the CDR3 is TGTGCCAGCAGCTCGGACAGGGCTGGCACAGATACGCAGTATTTT. Based on the CDR3 plus reference TRBV7-9 and TRBJ2-3, the full variable domain is DTGVSQNPRHKITKRGQNVTFRCDPISEHNRLYWYRQTLGQGPEFLTYFQNEAQLEKSRLLSDRFSAERPKGSFSTLEIQRTEQGDSAMYLCASSSDRAGTDTQYFGPGTRLTVL.

This clonotype showed up just a few times. For the CDR3, the DNA is TGCAGTGCTAGGGAGAACACTGAAGCTTTCTTT. Translating gives CSARENTEAFF. This rearrangement joins TRBV20-1 to TRBJ1-1; no clear D. Germline values: CDR1 DFQATT, CDR2 SNEGSKA (reference sequence). CDR3 length equals 11 residues. Trimming stripped 3 bases from V and 1 base from J, with 3 bases between.

This clonotype showed up just a few times. At one end the junction does not follow the germline gene, possibly because of a read error. The gene calls are TRBV7-7 and TRBJ1-1, with D unclear. The CDR3 has 13 amino acids. Germline CDR1 is SSHAT and CDR2 is FNYEAQ (reference sequence). Here the CDR3 DNA reads TGTGCTAGCAGCTTCCAGGAGAACACTGAAGCTTTCTTT. It yields the protein CASSFQENTEAFF.

The chain joins TRBV6-6 to TRBJ2-2, with TRBD1 as a possible D gene (5 bases). CDR1 MNHNY and CDR2 SVGAGI come from the germline V gene (reference sequence). V was pared by 6 bases and J by 6 bases, with 14 bases between. The CDR3 sequence is 14 residues long. Here the CDR3 reads CASSPMVRAGELFF. CDR3 DNA sequence: TGTGCCAGCAGCCCCATGGTCAGGGCCGGGGAGCTGTTTTTT.

This clonotype was observed at least ten times. This sequence joins TRBV24-1 and TRBJ2-2; no firm D call. CDR3 length equals 12 residues. Germline loops: CDR1 KGHDR, CDR2 SFDVKD. V dropped 2 bases and J dropped 6 bases, with 3 bases sitting between them. CDR3 nucleotides: TGTGCCACCAGTGATTCAGCCGGGGAGCTGTTTTTT. Protein product: CATSDSAGELFF.

This clonotype came up a few times. The CDR3 here is CASSESGKQGVSLWGNEQFF. CDR3 DNA sequence: TGCGCCAGCAGTGAGTCGGGAAAACAGGGGGTTTCCCTGTGGGGAAATGAGCAGTTCTTC. The chain recombines TRBV10-2 with TRBJ2-1, with 8 bases aligning to TRBD1. This CDR3 contains 20 residues. Germline V lookup: CDR1 WSHSY, CDR2 SAAADI. Trimming took 0 bases from V and 7 from J; bases not matched to a gene: 20.

This clonotype was picked up a small number of times. The chain has TRBV5-6 and TRBJ1-2; 12 positions match TRBD1. Trimming removed 0 bases from V and 9 bases from J; junction bases left unmatched: 12. Germline assignment: CDR1 SGHDT and CDR2 YYEEEE. The CDR3 length is 17 residues. CDR3 sequence reads: CASSLVIMGQGAFRYTF. The CDR3 DNA reads as TGTGCCAGCAGCTTGGTGATTATGGGACAGGGGGCCTTTCGCTACACCTTC.

The chain recombines TRBV3-1 with TRBJ1-2; 9 nucleotides align to TRBD1. Germline trimming cut 11 bases from V and 6 bases from J; bases unmatched to any gene: 7. CDR1 is LGHDT, CDR2 YNNKEL, per germline (reference sequence). The CDR3 consists of 12 residues. The CDR3 nucleotides read TGTGCCTCCCTGGACAGGGGCAATGGCTACACCTTC. Translating it yields CASLDRGNGYTF.

This clonotype has a handful of counts. This chain connects TRBV29-1 to TRBJ1-1; a weak D match, TRBD1 (5 bases). Germline CDR1 and CDR2: SQVTM and ANQGSEA. The germline V and J ends were trimmed by 7 bases and 4 bases, with 13 bases remaining between them. There are 12 residues in the CDR3. CDR3 in amino acids: CSGRFGGTEAFF. The CDR3 DNA reads TGCAGCGGGAGGTTTGGGGGCACTGAAGCTTTCTTT.

The V gene is TRBV11-2, the J gene TRBJ1-1; D is ambiguous. Trimming stripped 5 bases from V and 0 bases from J, with 7 bases between. In germline, CDR1 is SGHAT, CDR2 FQNNGV. The CDR3 runs to 13 residues. The CDR3 region is CASSPILNTEAFF. For the CDR3, the DNA is TGTGCCAGCAGCCCAATACTGAACACTGAAGCTTTCTTT.

This clonotype was picked up many times. The chain has TRBV4-3 and TRBJ1-5; unclear D gene. Trimming cost V 1 base and J 0 bases, with 7 bases left between them. The CDR3 loop spans 15 amino acids. CDR1 is LGHNA, CDR2 YSLEER, per germline. CDR3 loop: CASSQGRSSNQPQHF. CDR3 in DNA: TGCGCCAGCAGCCAAGGCAGGTCTAGCAATCAGCCCCAGCATTTT.

The chain is built from TRBV28 and TRBJ2-1; D might be TRBD2 (5 bases). There are 15 residues in the CDR3. The V gene lost 5 bases and the J gene lost 7 bases, with 18 bases spanning the gap. Germline V gene lookup returns CDR1 MDHEN and CDR2 SYDVKM. The CDR3 loop reads CASSPPSYGRNEQFF. The DNA of the CDR3 is TGTGCCAGCAGTCCCCCCTCCTATGGGAGAAATGAGCAGTTCTTC. Based on the CDR3 plus reference TRBV28 and TRBJ2-1, the full variable domain is DVKVTQSSRYLVKRTGEKVFLECVQDMDHENMFWYRQDPGLGLRLIYFSYDVKMKEKGDIPEGYSVSREKKERFSLILESASTNQTSMYLCASSPPSYGRNEQFFGPGTRLTVL.

In its sample, this clonotype was seen many times. The chain combines TRBV7-6 with TRBJ2-5, with unresolved D. V was cut by 5 bases and J by 5 bases, with 6 bases left in between. The CDR3 is 11 residues long. Germline V CDR1 and CDR2: SGHVS, FNYEAQ. CDR3 protein: CASSQMETQYF. The CDR3, as DNA: TGTGCCAGCAGCCAGATGGAGACCCAGTACTTC.

This clonotype has just a few counts. The CDR3 region has the DNA TGCAGTGCCATCCCAAGGACAGGATTCCAAGAGACCCAGTACTTC. Its translation: CSAIPRTGFQETQYF. The gene calls are TRBV20-1 and TRBJ2-5; 7 bases line up with TRBD1. The germline V gene encodes CDR1 DFQATT and CDR2 SNEGSKA (reference sequence). The length of the CDR3 is 15 residues. V gave up 6 bases and J gave up 1 base; unmatched junction bases: 11.

V is TRBV12-3 or TRBV12-4 and J is TRBJ2-7; D may correspond to TRBD1 or TRBD2 (5 bases each). The CDR3 runs 14 residues. In DNA form, the CDR3 reads TGTGCCAGCAGTTTAGAGGGGAGCTCCTATGAGCAGTACGTC. This sequence encodes CASSLEGSSYEQYV.

The CDR3 sequence: CASSPGTSSYEQYF. The CDR3 nucleotides read TGTGCCAGCAGCCCCGGGACATCCTCCTACGAGCAGTACTTC. The chain is built from TRBV9 and TRBJ2-7, with a weak D call TRBD1 (6 bases). The V end was cut by 4 bases, the J end by 0 bases, with 11 bases between. This CDR3 has 14 residues. The germline V gene has CDR1 SGDLS and CDR2 YYNGEE. Variable domain in full (rest from reference TRBV9 and TRBJ2-7): DSGVTQTPKHLITATGQRVTLRCSPRSGDLSVYWYQQSLDQGLQFLIQYYNGEERAKGNILERFSAQQFPDLHSELNLSSLELGDSALYFCASSPGTSSYEQYFGPGTRLTVT.

The chain recombines TRBV6-5 with TRBJ2-3, with TRBD2 as a possible D gene (6 bases). Germline V lookup: CDR1 MNHEY, CDR2 SVGAGI. Trimming removed 6 bases from V and 0 bases from J, with 13 bases in between. CDR3 length: 15 residues. The CDR3 bases are TGTGCCAGCAGAAGGGACTGGTCCAGCACAGATACGCAGTATTTT. It specifies CASRRDWSSTDTQYF.